This T cell receptor beta chain was profiled in a study of immune evolution from preneoplasia to lung adenocarcinoma. Method: immunoSEQ multiplex PCR; TCRdb's copy keeps in-frame clones and lacks some. The sample shows over 7,000 clones, over 75% of them seen only once. Patients had resection in Japan or China between about 2013 and 2017. Two lung cancer pathologists independently confirmed each histologic diagnosis. V lost 6 bases, J lost 2 bases, and 14 bases lay in between. This CDR3 contains 15 residues. Per the germline V gene, CDR1 is MDHEN and CDR2 is SYDVKM. Study-wide findings and caveats: Later-stage lesions appeared to have more T cells, more diversity, less clonality.

This clone was observed a handful of times. Its antigen is unknown. The receptor was derived from a person aged 65 to 85 with lung adenocarcinoma. Sequencing input: FFPE adjacent normal lung tissue. V usage is TRBV28 and J usage is TRBJ1-5; no firm D call. CDR3 amino acids: CASRPQEAGNQPQHF. The CDR3 DNA reads TGTGCCAGCAGGCCGCAGGAGGCGGGCAATCAGCCCCAGCATTTT.